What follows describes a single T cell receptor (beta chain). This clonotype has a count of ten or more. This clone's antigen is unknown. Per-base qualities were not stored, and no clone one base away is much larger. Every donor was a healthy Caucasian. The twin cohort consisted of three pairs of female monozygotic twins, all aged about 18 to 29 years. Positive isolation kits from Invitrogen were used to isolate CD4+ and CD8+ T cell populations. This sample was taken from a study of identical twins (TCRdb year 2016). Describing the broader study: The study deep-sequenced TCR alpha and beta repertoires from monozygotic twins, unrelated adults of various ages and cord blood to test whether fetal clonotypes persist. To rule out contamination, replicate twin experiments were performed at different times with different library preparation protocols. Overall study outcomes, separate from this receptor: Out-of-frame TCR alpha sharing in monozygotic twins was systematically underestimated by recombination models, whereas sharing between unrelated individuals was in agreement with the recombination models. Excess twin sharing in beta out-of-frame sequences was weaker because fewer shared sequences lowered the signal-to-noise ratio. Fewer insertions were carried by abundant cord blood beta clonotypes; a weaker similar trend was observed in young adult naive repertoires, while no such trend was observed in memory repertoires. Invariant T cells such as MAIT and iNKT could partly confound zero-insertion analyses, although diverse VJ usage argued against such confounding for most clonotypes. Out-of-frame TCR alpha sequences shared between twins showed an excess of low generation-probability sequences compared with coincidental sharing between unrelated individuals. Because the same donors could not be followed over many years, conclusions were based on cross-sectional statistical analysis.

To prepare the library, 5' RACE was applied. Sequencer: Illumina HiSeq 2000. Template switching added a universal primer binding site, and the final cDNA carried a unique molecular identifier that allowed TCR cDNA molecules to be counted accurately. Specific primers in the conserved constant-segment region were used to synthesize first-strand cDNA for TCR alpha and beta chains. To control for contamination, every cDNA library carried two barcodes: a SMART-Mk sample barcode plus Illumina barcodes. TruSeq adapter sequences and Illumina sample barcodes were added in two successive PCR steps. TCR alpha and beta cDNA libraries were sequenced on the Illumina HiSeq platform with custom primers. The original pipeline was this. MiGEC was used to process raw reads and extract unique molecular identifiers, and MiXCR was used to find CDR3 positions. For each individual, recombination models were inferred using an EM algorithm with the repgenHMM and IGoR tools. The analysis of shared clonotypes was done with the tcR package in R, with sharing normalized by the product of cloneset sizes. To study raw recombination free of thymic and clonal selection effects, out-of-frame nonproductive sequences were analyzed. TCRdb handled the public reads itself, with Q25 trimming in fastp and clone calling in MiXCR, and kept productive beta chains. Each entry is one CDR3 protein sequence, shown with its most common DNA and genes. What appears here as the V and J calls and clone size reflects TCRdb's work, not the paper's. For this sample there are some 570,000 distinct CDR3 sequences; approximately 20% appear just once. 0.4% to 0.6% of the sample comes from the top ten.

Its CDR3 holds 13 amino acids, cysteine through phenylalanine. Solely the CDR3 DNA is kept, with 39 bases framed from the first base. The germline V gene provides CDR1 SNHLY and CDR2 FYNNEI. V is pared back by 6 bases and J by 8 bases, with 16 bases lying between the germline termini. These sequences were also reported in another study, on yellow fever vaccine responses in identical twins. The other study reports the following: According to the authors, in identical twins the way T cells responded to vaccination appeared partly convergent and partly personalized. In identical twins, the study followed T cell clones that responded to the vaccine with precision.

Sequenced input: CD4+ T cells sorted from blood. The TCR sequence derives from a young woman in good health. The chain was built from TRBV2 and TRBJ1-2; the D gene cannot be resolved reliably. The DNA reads TGTGCCAGCAGCGGTGGAGGATTTTACGGCTACACCTTC. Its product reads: CASSGGGFYGYTF. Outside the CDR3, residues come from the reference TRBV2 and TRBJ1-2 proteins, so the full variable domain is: EPEVTQTPSHQVTQMGQEVILRCVPISNHLYFYWYRQILGQKVEFLVSFYNNEISEKSEIFDDQFSVERPDGSNFTLKIRSTKLEDSAMYFCASSGGGFYGYTFGSGTRLTVV.